Presented here are 15 T cell receptor beta chains from one specimen sequenced in a study of OX40 agonist ivuxolimab in advanced cancers. Data came from immunoSEQ multiplex PCR; TCRdb stores just in-frame clones and leaves some out. This sample has about 62,000 clones, with over 90% found just once. The sample was CD4+ or CD8+ T cells sorted from blood, taken in a trial of the OX40 agonist ivuxolimab. The receptor set was obtained from an adult with an advanced solid tumor such as melanoma, head and neck, liver or kidney cancer.

This sequence joins TRBV6-5 and TRBJ1-6; D not resolved. Germline CDR1 MNHEY, CDR2 SVGAGI. The CDR3 has 12 residues. The CDR3 DNA is TGTGCGACAACGTTCACTAATTCACCCCTCCACTTT. This translates into CATTFTNSPLHF.

V gene TRBV5-6 combines with J gene TRBJ1-4; D perhaps matches TRBD1 (6 bases). Looked up from germline, CDR1 is SGHDT and CDR2 is YYEEEE. The CDR3 totals 15 residues. V dropped 4 bases and J dropped 8 bases, with 18 bases sitting between them. The CDR3 region is CASSTYRDNQEKLFF. CDR3 coding DNA: TGTGCCAGCAGCACCTACAGGGATAACCAGGAAAAACTGTTTTTT.

The chain couples TRBV9 to TRBJ2-3; TRBD2 matches 8 bases. The CDR3 length is 17 residues. Trimming cost V 0 bases and J 2 bases; bases outside gene matches: 8. The V gene's germline CDR1 is SGDLS and CDR2 YYNGEE. This chain's CDR3 is CASSVEPAGDLTDTQYF. The CDR3 DNA reads TGTGCCAGCAGCGTAGAGCCAGCGGGGGATCTCACAGATACGCAGTATTTT.

This clone was recorded once. This rearrangement joins TRBV19 to TRBJ1-1; D not resolved. The V and J ends lost 3 bases and 3 bases respectively, with 14 bases between them. The germline V gene has CDR1 LNHDA and CDR2 SQIVND (reference sequence). The CDR3 loop spans 15 amino acids. The CDR3 DNA is TGTGCCAGTAGTATCGGTGTGGTGCGCTACACTGAAGCTTTCTTT. Amino acids: CASSIGVVRYTEAFF.

V is TRBV6-1 and J is TRBJ2-5; tentative D call: TRBD1 (6 bases). Deletions cut 2 bases from V and 2 bases from J, with 15 bases between. The CDR3 totals 16 residues. Germline CDR1 and CDR2: MNHNS and SASEGT. CDR3 DNA: TGTGCCAGCAGTGAACGGTATCTACAGGGTCAAGAGACCCAGTACTTC. It yields the protein CASSERYLQGQETQYF.

The chain joins TRBV15 to TRBJ2-1, with D possibly being TRBD1 (6 bases). The V end lost 7 bases, the J end lost 5 bases, and 21 bases lay between the germline ends. Per germline, CDR1 LNHNV and CDR2 YYDKDF (reference sequence). This CDR3 region has 16 residues. Here the CDR3 DNA reads TGTGCCACCATGGGCCCTTCAGGGGCCCCCAACAATGAGCAGTTCTTC. Translating it yields CATMGPSGAPNNEQFF.

The rearrangement uses TRBV30 and TRBJ1-2; TRBD1 is a possible D gene (6 bases). Germline CDR1 reads GTSNPN; CDR2 reads SVGIG (reference sequence). The CDR3 sequence is 13 residues long. Trimming removed 2 bases from V and 6 bases from J, with 13 bases in between. The CDR3 reads CAWSPTGRDGYTF. DNA of the CDR3: TGTGCCTGGAGTCCCACAGGGAGGGATGGCTACACCTTC.

This chain joins TRBV6-1 and TRBJ2-5; 9 nucleotides align to TRBD2. The germline V gene encodes CDR1 MNHNS and CDR2 SASEGT. Germline trimming cut 2 bases from V and 1 base from J; bases unmatched to any gene: 11. This CDR3 contains 18 residues. CDR3: CASSETNRLADFQETQYF. The CDR3 DNA sequence: TGTGCCAGCAGTGAAACCAACCGACTAGCGGACTTCCAAGAGACCCAGTACTTC.

The chain uses TRBV7-8 and TRBJ2-5; D not certain. The CDR3 runs 14 residues. Deletions cut 0 bases from V and 1 base from J, with 6 bases between. Germline V gene data show CDR1 as SGHVS and CDR2 as FQNEAQ. CDR3 bases: TGTGCCAGCAGCTTAGCAGGGTTCCAAGAGACCCAGTACTTC. This translates into CASSLAGFQETQYF.

The chain carries TRBV7-9 and TRBJ1-2, with 7 bases aligning to TRBD1. Per germline, CDR1 SEHNR and CDR2 FQNEAQ (reference sequence). The CDR3 is 14 residues long. Unmatched junction bases numbered 3, after V lost 1 base and J lost 4 bases. This chain's CDR3 is CASSLEDRPYGYTF. DNA for the CDR3: TGTGCCAGCAGCTTAGAGGACAGGCCCTATGGCTACACCTTC.

The V gene is TRBV10-3, the J gene TRBJ2-5; TRBD1 matches at 11 bases. J lost 1 base, V lost 2 bases, and 6 bases had no gene match. The CDR3 consists of 17 residues. Germline V gene data show CDR1 as ENHRY and CDR2 as SYGVKD. CDR3 nucleotide sequence: TGTGCCATCAGTGAGCCTTGGACAGGGGGCTCCCAAGAGACCCAGTACTTC. Its protein product is CAISEPWTGGSQETQYF.

The chain employs TRBV10-3 and TRBJ1-1; TRBD1 aligns across 7 bases. The germline V gene encodes CDR1 ENHRY and CDR2 SYGVKD. Trimming took 6 bases from V and 2 from J; bases not matched to a gene: 12. The CDR3 consists of 16 residues. CDR3 coding DNA: TGTGCCATCAGAAGTGTCCTACAGGGGTTCAACACTGAAGCTTTCTTT. Its translation is CAIRSVLQGFNTEAFF.

The chain uses TRBV6-1 and TRBJ1-2; no definite D call. CDR3 size: 14 residues. V was shortened by 2 bases and J by 8 bases, with 15 bases between the two germline ends. The germline gives CDR1 MNHNS, CDR2 SASEGT. In DNA, the CDR3 is TGTGCCAGCAGTGAATTGGGCAGTGTCGGGGGCTACACCTTC. Protein sequence: CASSELGSVGGYTF.

The V call is TRBV27, the J call TRBJ1-1; D is unresolved. Trimming shortened V by 3 bases and J by 3 bases, and 8 bases separated the two germline ends. Germline V CDR1 and CDR2: MNHEY, SMNVEV (reference sequence). The CDR3 length is 13 residues. The DNA of the CDR3 is TGTGCCAGCAGTTTCGCTGCAGACACTGAAGCTTTCTTT. The encoded protein is CASSFAADTEAFF.

The chain combines TRBV7-9 with TRBJ2-1; D might be TRBD2 (5 bases). The V end lost 5 bases, the J end lost 1 base, and 21 bases lay between the germline ends. The CDR3 consists of 18 residues. CDR1 is SEHNR, CDR2 FQNEAQ, per germline (reference sequence). The CDR3 sequence is CASSPPSLTTSSYNEQFF. The CDR3 DNA sequence: TGTGCCAGCAGCCCTCCTAGCTTGACTACTTCGTCCTACAATGAGCAGTTCTTC.